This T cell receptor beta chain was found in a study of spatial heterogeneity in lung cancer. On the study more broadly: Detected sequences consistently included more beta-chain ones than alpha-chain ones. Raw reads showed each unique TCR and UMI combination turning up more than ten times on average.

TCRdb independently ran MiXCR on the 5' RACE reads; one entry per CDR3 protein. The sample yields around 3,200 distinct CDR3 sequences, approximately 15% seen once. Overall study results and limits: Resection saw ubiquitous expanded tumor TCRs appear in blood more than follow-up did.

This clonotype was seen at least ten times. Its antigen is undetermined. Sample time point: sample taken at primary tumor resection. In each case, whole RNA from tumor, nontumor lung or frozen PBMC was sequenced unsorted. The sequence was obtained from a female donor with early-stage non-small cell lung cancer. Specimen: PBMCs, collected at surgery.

The CDR3, as DNA: TGTGCCAGCAGCTTAGTCGCCAATAGGGGGGATACGCAGTATTTT. Amino acids: CASSLVANRGDTQYF. This chain connects TRBV7-2 to TRBJ2-3, with D maybe TRBD1 (6 bases). CDR3 length: 15 amino acids. V was clipped by 1 base and J by 6 bases, with 14 bases between them. CDR1 is SGHTA and CDR2 is FQGNSA in the germline V gene.